This T cell receptor beta chain originates from a study of OX40 agonist ivuxolimab in advanced cancers. Whole-study context: Two patients with cutaneous melanoma and one with hepatocellular carcinoma, three in total, showed partial responses.

Germline V lookup: CDR1 KGHSH, CDR2 LQKENI. Trimming shortened V by 1 base and J by 5 bases, and 11 bases separated the two germline ends. This CDR3 comprises 14 residues. The assay was immunoSEQ multiplex PCR, and TCRdb's table has in-frame clones only and misses some. The table records roughly 86,000 clones, 75% to 95% of them present only once. This material consisted of CD4+ or CD8+ T cells sorted from blood, taken in a trial of the OX40 agonist ivuxolimab. The clonotype comes from an adult with an advanced solid tumor such as melanoma, head and neck, liver or kidney cancer. The chain has TRBV18 and TRBJ2-5; D is ambiguous. CDR3 residues: CASSPLRPEETQYF. CDR3 DNA: TGTGCCAGCTCACCACTTCGTCCGGAGGAGACCCAGTACTTC.